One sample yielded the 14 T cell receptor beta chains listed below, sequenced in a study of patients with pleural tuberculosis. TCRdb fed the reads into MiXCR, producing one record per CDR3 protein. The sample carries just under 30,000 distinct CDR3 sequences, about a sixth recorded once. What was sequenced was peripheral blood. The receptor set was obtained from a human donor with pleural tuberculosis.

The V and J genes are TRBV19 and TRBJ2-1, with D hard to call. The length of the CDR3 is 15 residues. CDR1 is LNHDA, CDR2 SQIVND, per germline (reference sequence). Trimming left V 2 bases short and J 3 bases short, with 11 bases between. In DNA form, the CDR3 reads TGTGCCAGTAGTATATCTGGGTCCCGCTACAATGAGCAGTTCTTC. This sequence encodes CASSISGSRYNEQFF.

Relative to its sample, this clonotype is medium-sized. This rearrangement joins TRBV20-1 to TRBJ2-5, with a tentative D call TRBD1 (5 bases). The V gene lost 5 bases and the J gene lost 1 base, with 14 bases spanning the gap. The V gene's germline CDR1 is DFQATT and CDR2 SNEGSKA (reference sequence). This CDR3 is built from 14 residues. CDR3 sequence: CSAQARTIQETQYF. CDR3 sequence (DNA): TGCAGTGCTCAGGCCCGGACAATCCAAGAGACCCAGTACTTC.

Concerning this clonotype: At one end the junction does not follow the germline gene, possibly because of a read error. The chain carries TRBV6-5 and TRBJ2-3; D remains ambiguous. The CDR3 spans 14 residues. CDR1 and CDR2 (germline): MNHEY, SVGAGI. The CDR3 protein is CASRYSRPTDTQYF. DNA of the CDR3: TGTGCCAGCAGGTACTCCAGGCCCACAGATACGCAGTATTTT.

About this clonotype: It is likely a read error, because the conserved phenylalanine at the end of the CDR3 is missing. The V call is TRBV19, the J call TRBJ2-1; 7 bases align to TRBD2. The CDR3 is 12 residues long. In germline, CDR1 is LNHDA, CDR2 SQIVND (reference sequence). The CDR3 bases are TGTGCCGGTAGTACGACTAGCAGTGAGCAGTTCCTC. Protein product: CAGSTTSSEQFL.

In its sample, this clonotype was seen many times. For the CDR3, the DNA is TGTGCCAGCAGTGAGAAACTTACGACAACGAATCAGCCCCAGCATTTT. This codes for CASSEKLTTTNQPQHF. The J gene is TRBJ1-5, the V gene TRBV2; D remains unclear. Trimming stripped 3 bases from V and 4 bases from J, with 16 bases between. Germline CDR1 reads SNHLY; CDR2 reads FYNNEI. The length of the CDR3 is 16 residues.

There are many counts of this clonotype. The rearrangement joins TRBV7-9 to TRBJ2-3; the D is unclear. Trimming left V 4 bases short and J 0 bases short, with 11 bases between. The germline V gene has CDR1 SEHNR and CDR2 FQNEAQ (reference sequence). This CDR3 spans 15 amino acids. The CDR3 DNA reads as TGTGCCAGCAGCTATTATCGTACTAGCACAGATACGCAGTATTTT. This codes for CASSYYRTSTDTQYF.

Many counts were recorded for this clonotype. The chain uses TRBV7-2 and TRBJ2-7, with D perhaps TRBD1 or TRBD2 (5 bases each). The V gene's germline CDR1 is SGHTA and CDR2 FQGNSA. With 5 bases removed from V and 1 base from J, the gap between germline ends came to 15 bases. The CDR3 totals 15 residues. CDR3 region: CASSDTGTRSYEQYF. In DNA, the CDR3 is TGTGCCAGCAGCGACACCGGGACGAGGTCCTACGAGCAGTACTTC.

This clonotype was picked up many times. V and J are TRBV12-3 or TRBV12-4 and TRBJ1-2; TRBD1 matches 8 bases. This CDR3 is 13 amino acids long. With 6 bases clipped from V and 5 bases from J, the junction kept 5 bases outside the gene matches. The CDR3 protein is CASSETGEYGYTF. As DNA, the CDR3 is TGTGCCAGCAGCGAGACAGGGGAGTATGGCTACACCTTC.

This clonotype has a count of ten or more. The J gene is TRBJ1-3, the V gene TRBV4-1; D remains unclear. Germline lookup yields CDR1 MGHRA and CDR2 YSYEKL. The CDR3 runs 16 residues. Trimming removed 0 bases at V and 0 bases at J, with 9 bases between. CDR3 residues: CASSQDVQVSGNTIYF. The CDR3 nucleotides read TGCGCCAGCAGCCAAGATGTCCAAGTCTCTGGAAACACCATATATTTT.

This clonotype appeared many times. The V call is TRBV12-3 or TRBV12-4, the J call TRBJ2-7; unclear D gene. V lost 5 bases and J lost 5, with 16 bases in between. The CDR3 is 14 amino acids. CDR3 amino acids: CASSPRARPDEQYF. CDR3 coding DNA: TGTGCCAGCAGTCCTCGGGCTAGACCTGACGAGCAGTACTTC.

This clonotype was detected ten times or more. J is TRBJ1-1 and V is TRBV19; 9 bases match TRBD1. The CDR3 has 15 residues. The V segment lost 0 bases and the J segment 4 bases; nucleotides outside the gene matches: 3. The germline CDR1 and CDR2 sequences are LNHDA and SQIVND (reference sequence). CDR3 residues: CASSIETGGGTEAFF. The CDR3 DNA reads TGTGCCAGTAGTATAGAAACAGGGGGCGGCACTGAAGCTTTCTTT.

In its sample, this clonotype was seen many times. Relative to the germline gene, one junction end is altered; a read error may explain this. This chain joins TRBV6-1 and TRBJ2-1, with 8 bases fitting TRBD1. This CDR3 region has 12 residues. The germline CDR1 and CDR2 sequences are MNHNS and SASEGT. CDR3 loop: CASSSLRDRLSF. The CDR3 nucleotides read TGTGCCAGCAGTTCCCTCCGGGACAGGCTCTCCTTC.

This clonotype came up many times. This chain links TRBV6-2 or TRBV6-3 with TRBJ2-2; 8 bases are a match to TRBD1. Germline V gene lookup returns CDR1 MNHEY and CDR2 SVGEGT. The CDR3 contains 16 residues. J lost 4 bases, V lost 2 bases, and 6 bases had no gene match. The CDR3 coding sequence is TGTGCCAGCAGTTACGAAAGGACAGGGACCACCGGGGAGCTGTTTTTT. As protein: CASSYERTGTTGELFF.

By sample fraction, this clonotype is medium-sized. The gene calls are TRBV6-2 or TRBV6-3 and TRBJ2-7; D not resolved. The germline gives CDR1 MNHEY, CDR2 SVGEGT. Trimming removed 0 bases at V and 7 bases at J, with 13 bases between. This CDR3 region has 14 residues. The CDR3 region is CASSYSQVSPEQYF. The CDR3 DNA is TGTGCCAGCAGTTACTCCCAGGTGTCTCCGGAGCAGTACTTC.